These T cell receptor beta chains were read from a single sample in a study of CD8 T cells in Susac syndrome. Using its own MiXCR run on the immunoSEQ multiplex PCR reads, TCRdb lists one record per CDR3 protein. The sample yields about 120,000 distinct CDR3 sequences, roughly 94% seen once. The specimen sequenced was CD8+ T cells from PBMCs. The receptors come from a human donor with Susac syndrome. CDR3s include the opening cysteine and the closing phenylalanine or tryptophan. Each record gives: V gene, clone size, D gene, J gene, CDR3 DNA, CDR3 protein. A D gene is named only where the DNA matches it firmly. Only some rows state a clone size, as once, few, many or a class for expanded clones.

TRBV3-1,NA,TRBD1,TRBJ2-3,TGTGCCAGCAGCCAAGAGGGAGGACAGGGCGAGAGAGATACGCAGTATTTT,CASSQEGGQGERDTQYF
TRBV12-3/TRBV12-4,once,NA,TRBJ2-1,TGTGCCAGCAGTTCCTCCGCAGGGAGAGATGAGCAGTTCTTC,CASSSSAGRDEQFF
TRBV5-6,NA,NA,TRBJ2-7,TGTGCCAGCAGCTTGGGAACTGGGGATCTGTACTTC,CASSLGTGDLYF
TRBV27,NA,NA,TRBJ1-2,TGTGCCAGCAGTTTATCGGGACGGGTTGCGGGCTACACCTTC,CASSLSGRVAGYTF
TRBV20-1,NA,NA,TRBJ1-3,TGCAGTGCTCGAGCCCGGGGGGACTCTGGAAACACCATATATTTT,CSARARGDSGNTIYF
TRBV23-1,NA,NA,TRBJ1-5,TGCGCCAGCAGTCAATACTTCGCAGGGTATAATCAGCCCCAGCATTTT,CASSQYFAGYNQPQHF
TRBV20-1,NA,NA,TRBJ2-7,TGCAGTGCTCCCGGGTCTCGGAGTTACGAGCAGTACTTC,CSAPGSRSYEQYF
TRBV20-1,once,TRBD1,TRBJ2-2,TGCAGTTCCTTGGGGGACAGGGGGCCGGAGAACACCGGGGAGCTGTTTTTT,CSSLGDRGPENTGELFF
TRBV5-4,NA,NA,TRBJ2-3,TGTGCCAGCAGCTTACAAGTTACAGATACGCAGTATTTT,CASSLQVTDTQYF
TRBV5-4,NA,TRBD1,TRBJ2-3,TGTGCCAGCAGCTTGGGGGCAGGGGGAGATACGCAGTATTTT,CASSLGAGGDTQYF
TRBV6-2/TRBV6-3,NA,TRBD2,TRBJ2-1,TGTGCCAGCAGTTACTCGTCCGAGACTAGCGGTTACAATGAGCAGTTCTTC,CASSYSSETSGYNEQFF
TRBV27,NA,NA,TRBJ1-2,TGTGCCACCCTCGACGGGGGAGGCTACACCTTC,CATLDGGGYTF
TRBV6-5,NA,TRBD1,TRBJ2-5,TGTGCCAGCAGTTACTCAGTGGGACAGAGCCAAGAGACCCAGTACTTC,CASSYSVGQSQETQYF
TRBV6-5,NA,NA,TRBJ2-3,TGTGCCAGCAATACTGGGGGGGCCGATACGCAGTATTTT,CASNTGGADTQYF
TRBV3-1,NA,NA,TRBJ1-2,TGTGCCAGCAGCCAAGATCACGAGGGGGTCTATGGCTACACCTTC,CASSQDHEGVYGYTF
TRBV27,NA,TRBD2,TRBJ2-5,TGTGCCACCCGGGGTAGCGGGTCCCAAGAGACCCAGTACTTC,CATRGSGSQETQYF
TRBV29-1,NA,TRBD1,TRBJ1-2,TGCAGCGTTGAAGCACAGGGGGCTCACTATGGCTACACCTTC,CSVEAQGAHYGYTF
TRBV25-1,NA,TRBD1,TRBJ2-7,TGTGCCAGCAGTGATGGGACAGGGGTCTACGACGAGCAGTACTTC,CASSDGTGVYDEQYF
TRBV29-1,NA,NA,TRBJ1-2,TGCAGCGTTGAAGGGACCGAGGATGGCTACACCTTC,CSVEGTEDGYTF
TRBV5-1,NA,NA,TRBJ1-2,TGCGCCAGCAGCTTCGGACAGCCGAGCGGAGGCTACACCTTC,CASSFGQPSGGYTF
TRBV27,NA,TRBD2,TRBJ2-1,TGTGCCAGCAGTTTGCTACTAGCGGGGGGCAACAATGAGCAGTTCTTC,CASSLLLAGGNNEQFF
TRBV5-6,few,NA,TRBJ2-7,TGTGCCAGCAGCTCTAGACACTACGAGCAGTACTTC,CASSSRHYEQYF
TRBV4-2,NA,TRBD2,TRBJ2-5,TGTGCCAGCAGCCAACCGACTAGCGGGGGGGCTATGGAGACCCAGTACTTC,CASSQPTSGGAMETQYF
TRBV13,NA,NA,TRBJ1-1,TGTGCCAGCAGCTTACGGTCTGTGAACACTGAAGCTTTCTTT,CASSLRSVNTEAFF
TRBV29-1,NA,NA,TRBJ1-1,TGCAGCGTCTCAGGGTATATGAACACTGAAGCTTTCTTT,CSVSGYMNTEAFF
TRBV6-2/TRBV6-3,NA,NA,TRBJ2-1,TGTGCCAGCGGTGTAGCTGAGCAGTTCTTC,CASGVAEQFF
TRBV11-2,NA,TRBD1,TRBJ2-1,TGTGCCAGCAGCTTCGGACAGGGCACCTACAATGAGCAGTTCTTC,CASSFGQGTYNEQFF
TRBV30,once,TRBD1,TRBJ1-1,TGTGCCTGGAGTCCCCCCGAGGGGGCGAACACTGAAGCTTTCTTT,CAWSPPEGANTEAFF
TRBV27,NA,NA,TRBJ1-2,TGTGCCAGCACTGGGGGACAAGGGGGTAACTATGGCTACACCTTC,CASTGGQGGNYGYTF
TRBV30,NA,NA,TRBJ2-7,TGTGCCTGGAGTGCAGGGGCGTCTTACGAGCAGTACTTC,CAWSAGASYEQYF
TRBV19,NA,NA,TRBJ2-3,TGTGCCAGTAGTATGGAGGGGGTGGCAGATACGCAGTATTTT,CASSMEGVADTQYF
TRBV29-1,NA,TRBD2,TRBJ2-3,TGCAGCGTTGTATCCAGCGGGGGAGATACGCAGTATTTT,CSVVSSGGDTQYF
TRBV5-6,NA,NA,TRBJ2-7,TGTGCCAGCAGCTTGTGGGACTTCTACGAGCAGTACTTC,CASSLWDFYEQYF
TRBV4-3,NA,NA,TRBJ1-5,TGCGCCAGCAGCCAAGAACTTCAGGGCGGGCAGCCCCAGCATTTT,CASSQELQGGQPQHF
TRBV7-8,once,NA,TRBJ2-1,TGTGCCAGCAGCCAGGGGGATACTAGCATCCATGAGCAGTTCTTC,CASSQGDTSIHEQFF
TRBV29-1,NA,NA,TRBJ2-7,TGCAGCGTTGTTCCGAGCGGAATCTACGAGCAGTACTTC,CSVVPSGIYEQYF
TRBV24-1,NA,TRBD1,TRBJ2-7,TGTGCCACCAGTGACCCGGCCGACAGGGGGGACGAGCAGTACTTC,CATSDPADRGDEQYF
TRBV29-1,NA,NA,TRBJ2-7,TGCAGCGTTGTCGGGGGCGTGAGCTACGAGCAGTACTTC,CSVVGGVSYEQYF
TRBV13,NA,TRBD1,TRBJ1-6,TGTGCCAGCAGCTTACGACAGGGGGCTGAGTCACCCCTCCACTTT,CASSLRQGAESPLHF
TRBV20-1,NA,TRBD2,TRBJ2-7,TGCAGTGCTAGAGATCGGGAGGGGGCCTACGAGCAGTACTTC,CSARDREGAYEQYF
TRBV29-1,NA,TRBD1,TRBJ2-7,TGCAGCGCCAGAGGACAGGGGGCCTACGAGCAGTACTTC,CSARGQGAYEQYF